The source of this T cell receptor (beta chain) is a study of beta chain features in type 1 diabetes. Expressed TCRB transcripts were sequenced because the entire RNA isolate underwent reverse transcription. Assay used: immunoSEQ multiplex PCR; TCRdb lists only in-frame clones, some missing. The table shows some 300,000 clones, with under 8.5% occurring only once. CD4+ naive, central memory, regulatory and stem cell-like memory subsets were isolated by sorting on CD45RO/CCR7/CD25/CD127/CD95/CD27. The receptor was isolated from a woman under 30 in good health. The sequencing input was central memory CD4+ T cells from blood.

The CDR3 here is CATSRDFDRGRNSPLHF. The CDR3 region has the DNA TGTGCCACCAGCAGAGATTTTGACAGGGGACGTAATTCACCCCTCCACTTT. This chain links TRBV15 with TRBJ1-6; the match to TRBD1 covers 8 bases. Germline lookup yields CDR1 LNHNV and CDR2 YYDKDF (reference sequence). The CDR3 has 17 amino acids. J lost 6 bases, V lost 0 bases, and 7 bases had no gene match.